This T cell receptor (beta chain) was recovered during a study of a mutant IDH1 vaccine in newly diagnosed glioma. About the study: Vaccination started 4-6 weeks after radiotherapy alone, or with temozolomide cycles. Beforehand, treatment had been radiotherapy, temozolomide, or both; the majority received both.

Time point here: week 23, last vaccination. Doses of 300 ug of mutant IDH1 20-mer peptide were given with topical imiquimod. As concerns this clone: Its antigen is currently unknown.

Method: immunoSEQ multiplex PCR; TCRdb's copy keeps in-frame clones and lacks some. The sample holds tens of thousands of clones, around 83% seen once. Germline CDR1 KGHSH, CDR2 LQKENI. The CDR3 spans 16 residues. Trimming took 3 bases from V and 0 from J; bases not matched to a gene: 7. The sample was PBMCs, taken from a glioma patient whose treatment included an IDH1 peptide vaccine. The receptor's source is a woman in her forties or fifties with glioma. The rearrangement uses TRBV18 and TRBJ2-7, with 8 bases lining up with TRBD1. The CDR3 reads CASSPRTGFSSYEQYF. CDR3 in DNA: TGTGCCAGCTCACCTCGGACAGGGTTTAGCTCCTACGAGCAGTACTTC.